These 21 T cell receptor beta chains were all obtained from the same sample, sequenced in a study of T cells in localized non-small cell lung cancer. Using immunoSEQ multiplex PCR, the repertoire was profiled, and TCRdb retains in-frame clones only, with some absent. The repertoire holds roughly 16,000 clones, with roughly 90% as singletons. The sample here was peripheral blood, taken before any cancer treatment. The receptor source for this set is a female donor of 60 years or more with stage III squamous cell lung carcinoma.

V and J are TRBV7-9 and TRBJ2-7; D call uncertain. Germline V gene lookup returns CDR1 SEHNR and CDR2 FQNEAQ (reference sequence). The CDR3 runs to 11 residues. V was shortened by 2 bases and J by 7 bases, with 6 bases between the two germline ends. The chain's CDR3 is CASSLSGEQYF. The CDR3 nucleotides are TGTGCCAGCAGCTTAAGTGGGGAGCAGTACTTC.

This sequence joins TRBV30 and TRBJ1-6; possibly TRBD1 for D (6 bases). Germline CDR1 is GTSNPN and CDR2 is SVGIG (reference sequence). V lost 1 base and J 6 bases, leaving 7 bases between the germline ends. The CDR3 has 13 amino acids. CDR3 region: CAWSADSNSPLHF. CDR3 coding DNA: TGTGCCTGGAGTGCGGACAGTAATTCACCCCTCCACTTT.

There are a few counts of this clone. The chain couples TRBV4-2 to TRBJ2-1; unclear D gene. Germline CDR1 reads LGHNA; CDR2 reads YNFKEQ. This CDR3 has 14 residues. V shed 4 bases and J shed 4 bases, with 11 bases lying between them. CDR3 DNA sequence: TGTGCCAGCAGCCCCCTCGACGCATACAATGAGCAGTTCTTC. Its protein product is CASSPLDAYNEQFF.

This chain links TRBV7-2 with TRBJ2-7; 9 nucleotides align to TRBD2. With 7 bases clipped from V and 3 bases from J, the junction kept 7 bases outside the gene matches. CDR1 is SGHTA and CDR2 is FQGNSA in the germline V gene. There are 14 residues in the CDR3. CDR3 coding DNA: TGTGCCAGCACCTCCAATAGCGGGGGCTACGAGCAGTACTTC. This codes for CASTSNSGGYEQYF.

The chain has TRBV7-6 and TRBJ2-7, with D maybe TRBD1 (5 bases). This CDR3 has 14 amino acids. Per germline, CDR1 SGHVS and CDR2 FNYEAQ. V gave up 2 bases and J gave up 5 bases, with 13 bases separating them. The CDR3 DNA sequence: TGTGCCAGCAGCTTACTCACAGGTACACACGAGCAGTACTTC. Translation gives CASSLLTGTHEQYF.

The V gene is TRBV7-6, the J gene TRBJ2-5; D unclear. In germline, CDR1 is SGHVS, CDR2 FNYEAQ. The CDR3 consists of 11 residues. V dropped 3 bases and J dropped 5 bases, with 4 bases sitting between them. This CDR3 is CASSLSETQYF. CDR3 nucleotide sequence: TGTGCCAGCAGCTTGTCGGAGACCCAGTACTTC.

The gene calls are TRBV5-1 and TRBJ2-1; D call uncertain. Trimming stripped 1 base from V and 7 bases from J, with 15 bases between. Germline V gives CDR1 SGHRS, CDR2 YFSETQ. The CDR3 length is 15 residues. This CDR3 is CASSLQRASNNEQFF. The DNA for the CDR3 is TGCGCCAGCAGCTTGCAACGGGCCTCCAATAATGAGCAGTTCTTC.

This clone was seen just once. As DNA, the CDR3 is TGTGCCAGCAGCTCTACAGGAATCGGAGGAACTGAAGCTTTCTTT. This translates into CASSSTGIGGTEAFF. The rearrangement links TRBV7-9 to TRBJ1-1; D possibly corresponds to TRBD1 (5 bases). The CDR3 has 15 residues. The V end was cut by 4 bases, the J end by 5 bases, with 17 bases between. Germline values: CDR1 SEHNR, CDR2 FQNEAQ (reference sequence).

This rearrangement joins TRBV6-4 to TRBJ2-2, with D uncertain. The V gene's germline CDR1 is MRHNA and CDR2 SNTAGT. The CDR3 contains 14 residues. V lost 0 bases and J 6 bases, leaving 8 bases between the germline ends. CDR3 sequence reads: CASSDSTESGELFF. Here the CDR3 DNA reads TGTGCCAGCAGTGACTCGACGGAGTCCGGGGAGCTGTTTTTT.

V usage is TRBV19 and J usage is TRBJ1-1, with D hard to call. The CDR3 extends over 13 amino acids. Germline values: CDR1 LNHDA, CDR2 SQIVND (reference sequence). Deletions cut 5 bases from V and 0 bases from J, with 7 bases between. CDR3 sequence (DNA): TGTGCCAGTAGTGGCCACCTGAACACTGAAGCTTTCTTT. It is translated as CASSGHLNTEAFF.

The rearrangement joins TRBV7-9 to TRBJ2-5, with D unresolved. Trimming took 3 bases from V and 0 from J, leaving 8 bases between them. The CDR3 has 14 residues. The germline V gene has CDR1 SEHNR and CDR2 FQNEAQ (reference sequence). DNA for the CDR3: TGTGCCAGCAGCTTGCTTAACTACCAAGAGACCCAGTACTTC. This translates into CASSLLNYQETQYF.

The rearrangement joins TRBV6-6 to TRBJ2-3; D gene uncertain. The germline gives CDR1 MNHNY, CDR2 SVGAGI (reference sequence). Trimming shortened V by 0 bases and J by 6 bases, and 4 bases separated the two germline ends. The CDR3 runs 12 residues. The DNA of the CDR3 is TGTGCCAGCAGTTACTCTAGTGATACGCAGTATTTT. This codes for CASSYSSDTQYF.

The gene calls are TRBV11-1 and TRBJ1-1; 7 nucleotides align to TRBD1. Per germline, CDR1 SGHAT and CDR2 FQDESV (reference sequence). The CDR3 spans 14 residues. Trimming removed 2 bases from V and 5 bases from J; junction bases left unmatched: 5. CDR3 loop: CASSLSGGGTEAFF. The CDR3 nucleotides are TGTGCCAGCAGCTTATCAGGGGGAGGGACTGAAGCTTTCTTT.

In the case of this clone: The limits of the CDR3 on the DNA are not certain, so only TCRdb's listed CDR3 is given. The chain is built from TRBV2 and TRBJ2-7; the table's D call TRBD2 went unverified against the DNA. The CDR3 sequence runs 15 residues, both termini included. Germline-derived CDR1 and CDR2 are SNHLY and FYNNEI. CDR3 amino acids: CASSELVGGGSKGDF.

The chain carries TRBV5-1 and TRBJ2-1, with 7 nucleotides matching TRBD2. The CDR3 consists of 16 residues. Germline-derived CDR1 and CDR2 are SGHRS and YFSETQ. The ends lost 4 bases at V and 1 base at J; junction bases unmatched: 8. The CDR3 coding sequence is TGCGCCAGCAGCCGCGAGAGCGGGAAATCCTACAATGAGCAGTTCTTC. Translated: CASSRESGKSYNEQFF.

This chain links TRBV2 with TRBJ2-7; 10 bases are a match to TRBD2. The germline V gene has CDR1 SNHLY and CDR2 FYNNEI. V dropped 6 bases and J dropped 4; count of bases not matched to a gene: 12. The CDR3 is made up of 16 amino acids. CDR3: CASSSSGGQNQYEQYF. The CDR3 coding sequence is TGTGCCAGCAGCTCTAGCGGGGGCCAGAACCAGTACGAGCAGTACTTC.

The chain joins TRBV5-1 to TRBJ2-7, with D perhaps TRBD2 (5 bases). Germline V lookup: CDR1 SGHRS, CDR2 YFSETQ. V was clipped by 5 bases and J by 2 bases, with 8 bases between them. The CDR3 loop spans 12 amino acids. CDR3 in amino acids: CASSWGAYEQYF. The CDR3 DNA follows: TGCGCCAGCAGTTGGGGAGCCTACGAGCAGTACTTC.

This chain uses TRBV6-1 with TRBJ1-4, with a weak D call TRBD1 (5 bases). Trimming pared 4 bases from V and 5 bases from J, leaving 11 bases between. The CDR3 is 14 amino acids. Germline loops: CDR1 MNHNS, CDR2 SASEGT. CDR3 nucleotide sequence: TGTGCCAGCAGTGCCCTCGGGGGAAATGAAAAACTGTTTTTT. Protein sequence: CASSALGGNEKLFF.

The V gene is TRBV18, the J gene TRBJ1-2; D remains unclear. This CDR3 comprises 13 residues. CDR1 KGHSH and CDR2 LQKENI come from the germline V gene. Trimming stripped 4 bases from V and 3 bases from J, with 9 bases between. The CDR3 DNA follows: TGTGCCAGCTCACTGGGCCAGGACTATGGCTACACCTTC. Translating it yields CASSLGQDYGYTF.

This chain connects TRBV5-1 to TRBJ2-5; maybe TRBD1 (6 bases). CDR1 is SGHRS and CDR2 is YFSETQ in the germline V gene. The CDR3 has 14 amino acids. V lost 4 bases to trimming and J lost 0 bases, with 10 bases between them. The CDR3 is CASSVQGYQETQYF. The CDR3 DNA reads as TGCGCCAGCAGCGTACAGGGATACCAAGAGACCCAGTACTTC.

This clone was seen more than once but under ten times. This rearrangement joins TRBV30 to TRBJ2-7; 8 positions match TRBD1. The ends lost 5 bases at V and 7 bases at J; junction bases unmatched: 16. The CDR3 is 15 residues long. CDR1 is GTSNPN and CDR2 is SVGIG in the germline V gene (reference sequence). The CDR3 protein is CAWARPRTGPGEQYF. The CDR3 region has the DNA TGTGCCTGGGCTCGACCCAGGACAGGGCCGGGGGAGCAGTACTTC.